This TCR beta chain was profiled in a study of blood T cell repertoires in COVID-19. In the study overall: The United States, Italy and Spain were the sources of the acute and convalescent COVID-19 samples. Sources were T cells, B-cell-depleted T cells, or PBMCs; the material itself was cDNA or gDNA.

Methods used by the authors: Reference gene primer amplification gave estimated nucleated cell counts. Using immunoSEQ multiplex PCR, the repertoire was profiled, and TCRdb retains in-frame clones only, with some absent. Clone size and V and J calls were adopted from that table, with D and trimming inferred from the DNA. The table lists some 150,000 clones, 80% of them singletons, with just over 0.55% in the top ten. The CDR3 covers 15 residues. Germline V gene sequence: CDR1 SGHRS, CDR2 YFSETQ. Trimming shortened V by 7 bases and J by 8 bases, and 21 bases separated the two germline ends. The count of this clone is one.

The sequence came from a man between 60 and 70 years old with acute or convalescent COVID-19. The chain links TRBV5-1 to TRBJ1-4; perhaps TRBD1 as D (6 bases). Sequencing was performed on peripheral blood. The CDR3 here is CASRLQGREKEKLFF. The CDR3 DNA is TGCGCCAGCCGGTTACAGGGTAGGGAAAAGGAAAAACTGTTTTTT.